Listed here is a single TCR beta chain. This entry is derived from a study of blood T cell repertoires in COVID-19. Sequencing was performed with immunoSEQ multiplex PCR; in TCRdb, only in-frame clones are kept and a portion is missing. The data show some 150,000 clones, roughly 86% seen once. CDR1 is LGHNA, CDR2 YSLEER, per germline. The CDR3 runs 17 residues. Trimming cost V 4 bases and J 5 bases, with 21 bases left between them. This TCR was recovered from a woman between 50 and 59 years old with acute or convalescent COVID-19. Sequencing input: peripheral blood. This chain connects TRBV4-3 to TRBJ2-1; maybe TRBD1 (6 bases). CDR3 protein: CASSPQLAQGGHNEQFF. DNA for the CDR3: TGCGCCAGCAGCCCCCAGTTGGCACAGGGTGGGCACAATGAGCAGTTCTTC.